Below, 26 T cell receptor beta chains from the same sample are listed, as sequenced in a study of blood T cell repertoires in COVID-19. Using immunoSEQ multiplex PCR, the repertoire was profiled, and TCRdb retains in-frame clones only, with some absent. This sample has 110,000 to 150,000 clones, with almost 90% found just once. The sequencing sample was made of peripheral blood. The source is a man in his fifties or sixties with active or convalescent COVID-19.

The chain couples TRBV4-3 to TRBJ1-5; TRBD1 aligns across 8 bases. This CDR3 contains 16 residues. V lost 2 bases, J lost 5 bases, and 8 bases stayed unmatched. Germline V lookup: CDR1 LGHNA, CDR2 YSLEER. The CDR3 loop is CASSQTLRTGHQPQHF. In nucleotides, the CDR3 is TGCGCCAGCAGCCAAACTCTCAGGACAGGGCATCAGCCCCAGCATTTT.

The chain carries TRBV7-6 and TRBJ2-1; D gene unclear. This CDR3 region has 11 residues. CDR1 and CDR2 from the germline V gene are SGHVS and FNYEAQ. Trimming removed 5 bases from V and 5 bases from J, with 4 bases in between. Written as DNA, the CDR3 is TGTGCCAGCAGCCTCCACAATGAGCAGTTCTTC. Its translation: CASSLHNEQFF. The full variable domain, completed using reference TRBV7-6 and TRBJ2-1, is GAGVSQSPRYKVTKRGQDVALRCDPISGHVSLYWYRQALGQGPEFLTYFNYEAQQDKSGLPNDRFSAERPEGSISTLTIQRTEQRDSAMYRCASSLHNEQFFGPGTRLTVL.

This clone was counted only a few times. The chain combines TRBV14 with TRBJ1-4; D not certain. CDR1 and CDR2 from the germline V gene are SGHDN and FVKESK. This CDR3 region has 15 residues. V lost 1 base and J lost 3, with 9 bases in between. The CDR3 loop reads CASSQAGNSNEKLFF. CDR3 nucleotides: TGTGCCAGCAGCCAAGCCGGGAATTCTAATGAAAAACTGTTTTTT.

The J gene is TRBJ2-1, the V gene TRBV27; 9 nucleotides align to TRBD2. J lost 6 bases, V lost 0 bases, and 9 bases had no gene match. This CDR3 contains 17 residues. Per the germline V gene, CDR1 is MNHEY and CDR2 is SMNVEV (reference sequence). CDR3 coding DNA: TGTGCCAGCAGTTTATCGGCCCCAGCGGGAGGTCTCAATGAGCAGTTCTTC. Its translation: CASSLSAPAGGLNEQFF.

Notes on this clone: The junction departs from germline at one end; a sequencing error may be responsible. The gene calls are TRBV7-7 and TRBJ2-2; 12 positions agree with TRBD1. Germline CDR1 SSHAT, CDR2 FNYEAQ (reference sequence). The CDR3 runs to 16 residues. The CDR3 loop is CASSPTGTGGPGELFF. In DNA form, the CDR3 reads TGTGCTAGCAGCCCGACCGGGACAGGGGGCCCCGGGGAGCTGTTTTTT.

The CDR3 DNA sequence: TGTGCCAGTAGTCCCTCCCCCGACAGGGGATCCACTGAAGCTTTCTTT. Its translation: CASSPSPDRGSTEAFF. The genes are TRBV19 and TRBJ1-1; TRBD1 agrees at 8 bases. The CDR3 totals 16 residues. Germline CDR1 reads LNHDA; CDR2 reads SQIVND (reference sequence). V shed 5 bases and J 4 bases; nucleotides not matched to a gene: 12.

This rearrangement joins TRBV2 to TRBJ2-5; TRBD2 is a possible D gene (5 bases). The CDR3 runs to 14 residues. The germline gives CDR1 SNHLY, CDR2 FYNNEI. V was clipped by 11 bases and J by 0 bases, with 16 bases between them. CDR3 residues: CAGQVERYQETQYF. The CDR3 DNA reads as TGTGCCGGGCAGGTTGAGCGGTACCAAGAGACCCAGTACTTC. The full variable domain, its missing parts supplied by reference TRBV2 and TRBJ2-5, is EPEVTQTPSHQVTQMGQEVILRCVPISNHLYFYWYRQILGQKVEFLVSFYNNEISEKSEIFDDQFSVERPDGSNFTLKIRSTKLEDSAMYFCAGQVERYQETQYFGPGTRLLVL.

Concerning this clone itself: The junction does not match germline at one end; this may be a read error. The CDR3 bases are TGTGCTAGCAGCTCTACTAGCGGGAGTGAGCAGTTCTTC. Encoded protein: CASSSTSGSEQFF. The chain carries TRBV7-7 and TRBJ2-1; 11 bases line up with TRBD2. The CDR3 runs to 13 residues. The V gene's germline CDR1 is SSHAT and CDR2 FNYEAQ (reference sequence).

The V call is TRBV28, the J call TRBJ1-5; perhaps TRBD1 as D (6 bases). The CDR3 is made up of 16 amino acids. Germline CDR1 and CDR2: MDHEN and SYDVKM. The V end lost 6 bases, the J end lost 0 bases, and 15 bases lay between the germline ends. The CDR3 protein is CASRPGGGYSNQPQHF. The CDR3 nucleotides read TGTGCCAGCAGACCGGGGGGGGGCTATAGCAATCAGCCCCAGCATTTT.

This clone was observed once. The chain has TRBV28 and TRBJ1-5; D may be TRBD1 (5 bases). Per the germline V gene, CDR1 is MDHEN and CDR2 is SYDVKM. The CDR3 length is 14 residues. V was cut by 3 bases and J by 6 bases, with 12 bases left in between. CDR3 bases: TGTGCCAGCAGTTTTGGGGGGTGGGGTCAGCCCCAGCATTTT. It codes for CASSFGGWGQPQHF.

This sequence joins TRBV18 and TRBJ2-5, with D maybe TRBD2 (6 bases). The CDR3 has 14 amino acids. Germline V gene lookup returns CDR1 KGHSH and CDR2 LQKENI. Trimming removed 2 bases at V and 4 bases at J, with 11 bases between. Here the CDR3 reads CASSPLGGAETQYF. The DNA for the CDR3 is TGTGCCAGCTCACCATTGGGGGGTGCAGAGACCCAGTACTTC.

The V and J genes are TRBV6-2 or TRBV6-3 and TRBJ1-2; D remains unclear. The CDR3 extends over 15 amino acids. With 7 bases removed from V and 0 bases from J, the gap between germline ends came to 15 bases. Germline values: CDR1 MNHEY, CDR2 SVGEGT. DNA for the CDR3: TGTGCCAGCACCCCCGCGGGCAGTGCTAACTATGGCTACACCTTC. Encoded protein: CASTPAGSANYGYTF.

This sequence joins TRBV21-1 and TRBJ2-7; TRBD1, the table's D call, lacks a check against the DNA. TRBV21-1 is designated a pseudogene. The CDR3 contains 16 residues. CDR3 DNA: TGTGCCAGCAGCAAAAATCGGGCCAGGGGCTCGTACGAGCAGTACTTC. Translated: CASSKNRARGSYEQYF.

Here the CDR3 reads CASRTSNQPQHF. The CDR3, as DNA: TGTGCCAGCAGGACTTCAAATCAGCCCCAGCATTTT. This chain joins TRBV6-5 and TRBJ1-5; D remains ambiguous. This CDR3 spans 12 amino acids. Germline loops: CDR1 MNHEY, CDR2 SVGAGI. V dropped 6 bases and J dropped 4 bases, with 7 bases sitting between them.

Written as DNA, the CDR3 is TGCGCCAGCGAGGGCTCCTTGAGGTCCGGGGAGCTGTTTTTT. Encoded protein: CASEGSLRSGELFF. The chain couples TRBV5-1 to TRBJ2-2; tentatively, D is TRBD2 (5 bases). CDR3 length: 14 residues. V was pared by 7 bases and J by 6 bases, with 16 bases between. Looked up from germline, CDR1 is SGHRS and CDR2 is YFSETQ.

This chain connects TRBV15 to TRBJ2-7; TRBD2 agrees at 7 bases. V shed 0 bases and J 5 bases; nucleotides not matched to a gene: 7. Germline lookup yields CDR1 LNHNV and CDR2 YYDKDF (reference sequence). This CDR3 spans 15 amino acids. Written as DNA, the CDR3 is TGTGCCACCAGCAGAGATCGACTAGCTTTGGACGAGCAGTACTTC. This translates into CATSRDRLALDEQYF.

The rearrangement uses TRBV19 and TRBJ1-2; D is perhaps TRBD1 (5 bases). This CDR3 region has 12 residues. The germline V gene encodes CDR1 LNHDA and CDR2 SQIVND (reference sequence). V lost 5 bases to trimming and J lost 7 bases, with 11 bases between them. CDR3 sequence reads: CASSGREGGYTF. The CDR3 nucleotides are TGTGCCAGTAGTGGCAGGGAAGGTGGCTACACCTTC.

The chain combines TRBV4-3 with TRBJ1-6; tentative D call: TRBD1 (6 bases). Germline assignment: CDR1 LGHNA and CDR2 YSLEER. Trimming stripped 1 base from V and 7 bases from J, with 11 bases between. The CDR3 length is 15 residues. The CDR3 loop is CASSQAGTRNSPLHF. The CDR3 DNA reads TGCGCCAGCAGCCAAGCCGGGACACGGAATTCACCCCTCCACTTT.

The chain carries TRBV28 and TRBJ1-6; D gene uncertain. V was trimmed by 3 bases and J by 0 bases, leaving 18 bases between them. Germline values: CDR1 MDHEN, CDR2 SYDVKM. The CDR3 spans 19 residues. Here the CDR3 DNA reads TGTGCCAGCAGTTTTGGGAGTGTCCAGATGAGCTCCTATAATTCACCCCTCCACTTT. Its protein is CASSFGSVQMSSYNSPLHF. Full variable domain (missing parts from reference TRBV28 and TRBJ1-6): DVKVTQSSRYLVKRTGEKVFLECVQDMDHENMFWYRQDPGLGLRLIYFSYDVKMKEKGDIPEGYSVSREKKERFSLILESASTNQTSMYLCASSFGSVQMSSYNSPLHFGNGTRLTVT.

This clone appeared a single time. V and J are TRBV11-3 and TRBJ2-1; 8 nucleotides agree with TRBD2. The CDR3 is 15 residues long. V gave up 3 bases and J gave up 6 bases; unmatched junction bases: 7. CDR1 SGHNT and CDR2 YENEEA come from the germline V gene. Here the CDR3 DNA reads TGTGCCAGCAGCTTGGGCGGGAGGAAGGGCAATGAGCAGTTCTTC. Protein product: CASSLGGRKGNEQFF. The full variable domain, rest sourced from reference TRBV11-3 and TRBJ2-1, is EAGVVQSPRYKIIEKKQPVAFWCNPISGHNTLYWYLQNLGQGPELLIRYENEEAVDDSQLPKDRFSAERLKGVDSTLKIQPAELGDSAVYLCASSLGGRKGNEQFFGPGTRLTVL.

The V gene is TRBV19, the J gene TRBJ2-1, with 13 bases matching TRBD2. This CDR3 region has 16 residues. Trimming removed 4 bases from V and 10 bases from J; junction bases left unmatched: 10. Germline assignment: CDR1 LNHDA and CDR2 SQIVND (reference sequence). CDR3 sequence reads: CASSTNTPGLAGEQFF. The CDR3 DNA is TGTGCCAGTAGTACAAACACCCCGGGACTAGCGGGAGAGCAGTTCTTC.

This chain connects TRBV24-1 to TRBJ2-1, with a weak D call TRBD2 (6 bases). V was pared by 3 bases and J by 8 bases, with 16 bases between. Per germline, CDR1 KGHDR and CDR2 SFDVKD. There are 15 residues in the CDR3. This CDR3 is CATSDRLVQVYEQFF. In DNA form, the CDR3 reads TGTGCCACCAGTGATCGACTAGTTCAGGTTTATGAGCAGTTCTTC.

The chain has TRBV19 and TRBJ2-7, with TRBD1 identical over 9 bases. The CDR3 runs to 16 residues. Trimming took 8 bases from V and 5 from J; bases not matched to a gene: 16. Germline values: CDR1 LNHDA, CDR2 SQIVND (reference sequence). CDR3: CASLWAQGAATNEQYF. CDR3 DNA sequence: TGTGCCAGTCTCTGGGCACAGGGGGCCGCTACTAACGAGCAGTACTTC.

V and J are TRBV7-2 and TRBJ2-2, with D unclear. The V and J ends lost 5 bases and 0 bases respectively, with 4 bases between them. This CDR3 spans 13 amino acids. Germline CDR1 is SGHTA and CDR2 is FQGNSA. The CDR3 is CASSATNTGELFF. The DNA for the CDR3 is TGTGCCAGCAGCGCGACGAACACCGGGGAGCTGTTTTTT.

The chain carries TRBV6-2 or TRBV6-3 and TRBJ2-7; D perhaps matches TRBD2 (5 bases). CDR3 length: 11 amino acids. The germline V gene encodes CDR1 MNHEY and CDR2 SVGEGT. V was clipped by 5 bases and J by 12 bases, with 14 bases between them. CDR3 loop: CASSLGPGRYF. CDR3 DNA sequence: TGTGCCAGCAGTCTCGGACCGGGAAGGTACTTC.

The CDR3 coding sequence is TGCAGCGTTGACGACAGGGGTAGCTACGAGCAGTACTTC. Its translation is CSVDDRGSYEQYF. This sequence joins TRBV29-1 and TRBJ2-7; 8 bases map to TRBD1. The CDR3 consists of 13 residues. The germline CDR1 and CDR2 sequences are SQVTM and ANQGSEA. Trimming at V came to 3 bases and at J to 3 bases, leaving 4 bases not matched to a gene.